These 15 T cell receptor beta chains were all obtained from the same sample, sequenced in a study of blood T cell repertoires in COVID-19. Profiled with immunoSEQ multiplex PCR; TCRdb holds only in-frame clones, not every one. The sample lists approximately 70,000 clones; around 85% were seen once. Sequences were obtained from peripheral blood. The receptors were gathered from an elderly woman with active or convalescent COVID-19.

The chain is built from TRBV30 and TRBJ1-3; weak D call: TRBD1 (5 bases). CDR1 is GTSNPN and CDR2 is SVGIG in the germline V gene (reference sequence). V was pared by 1 base and J by 4 bases, with 14 bases between. The length of the CDR3 is 15 residues. CDR3 amino acids: CAWSGDRFVGNTIYF. As DNA, the CDR3 is TGTGCCTGGAGTGGTGACAGATTCGTGGGAAACACCATATATTTT. Using reference TRBV30 and TRBJ1-3 for the parts outside the CDR3, the full variable domain is SQTIHQWPATLVQPVGSPLSLECTVEGTSNPNLYWYRQAAGRGLQLLFYSVGIGQISSEVPQNLSASRPQDRQFILSSKKLLLSDSGFYLCAWSGDRFVGNTIYFGEGSWLTVV.

This chain connects TRBV28 to TRBJ2-7; D not certain. Deletions cut 7 bases from V and 7 bases from J, with 11 bases between. The CDR3 sequence is 11 residues long. Germline V CDR1 and CDR2: MDHEN, SYDVKM. CDR3 coding DNA: TGTGCCAGCACATCCCTAACTGAGCAGTACTTC. Its translation is CASTSLTEQYF. The complete variable domain, with remaining parts taken from reference TRBV28 and TRBJ2-7, reads DVKVTQSSRYLVKRTGEKVFLECVQDMDHENMFWYRQDPGLGLRLIYFSYDVKMKEKGDIPEGYSVSREKKERFSLILESASTNQTSMYLCASTSLTEQYFGPGTRLTVT.

The chain is built from TRBV3-1 (or the pseudogene TRBV3-2) and TRBJ1-4; 9 bases are a match to TRBD1. This CDR3 is 15 amino acids long. Germline lookup yields CDR1 LGHDT and CDR2 YNNKEL (reference sequence). J was trimmed by 8 bases and V by 0 bases; bases with no gene match: 4. The CDR3, as DNA: TGTGCCAGCAGCCAAGATGGGACAGGGTGGGAAAAACTGTTTTTT. It specifies CASSQDGTGWEKLFF.

The gene calls are TRBV19 and TRBJ2-7; the D gene is possibly TRBD1 (6 bases). Trimming removed 6 bases at V and 4 bases at J, with 7 bases between. Germline assignment: CDR1 LNHDA and CDR2 SQIVND (reference sequence). This CDR3 region has 11 residues. The CDR3 protein is CASRTGYEQYF. CDR3 coding DNA: TGTGCCAGTAGAACAGGGTACGAGCAGTACTTC.

The J gene is TRBJ1-2, the V gene TRBV19, with TRBD1 matching 8 bases. This CDR3 contains 14 residues. V dropped 10 bases and J dropped 3; count of bases not matched to a gene: 10. Germline V CDR1 and CDR2: LNHDA, SQIVND (reference sequence). Here the CDR3 reads CATTRDRRYYGYTF. In DNA, the CDR3 is TGTGCCACCACCCGGGACAGGCGGTACTATGGCTACACCTTC.

The chain joins TRBV19 to TRBJ1-2; 7 bases are shared with TRBD1. Germline CDR1 and CDR2: LNHDA and SQIVND (reference sequence). CDR3 size: 14 residues. V lost 0 bases and J lost 5; bases outside the gene matches: 3. CDR3 sequence (DNA): TGTGCCAGTAGTATAGAAGGGACAGCTTATGGCTACACCTTC. Translation gives CASSIEGTAYGYTF.

The V gene is TRBV9, the J gene TRBJ2-1; 7 bases match TRBD2. The trim removed 3 bases at V and 9 bases at J, leaving 6 bases unmatched. The CDR3 has 13 residues. The germline V gene has CDR1 SGDLS and CDR2 YYNGEE. CDR3 residues: CASSAGTISEQFF. The CDR3 nucleotides read TGTGCCAGCAGCGCTGGGACTATCAGTGAGCAGTTCTTC.

CDR3 protein: CASSLSTSGGQETQYF. CDR3 coding DNA: TGTGCCAGCAGCTTGTCTACTAGCGGGGGTCAAGAGACCCAGTACTTC. The chain carries TRBV5-4 and TRBJ2-5; 11 bases line up with TRBD2. V shed 1 base and J 2 bases; nucleotides not matched to a gene: 4. This CDR3 comprises 16 residues. CDR1 and CDR2 (germline): SGHNT, YYREEE (reference sequence).

This sequence joins TRBV9 and TRBJ1-1; 7 nucleotides match TRBD1. With 4 bases clipped from V and 5 bases from J, the junction kept 14 bases outside the gene matches. This CDR3 contains 16 residues. Germline loops: CDR1 SGDLS, CDR2 YYNGEE. CDR3 residues: CASSSRQGIEGTEAFF. The DNA for the CDR3 is TGTGCCAGCAGCTCGCGACAGGGAATAGAGGGGACTGAAGCTTTCTTT.

This clone was seen once. V is TRBV11-2 and J is TRBJ1-5; TRBD1 matches 8 bases. CDR1 and CDR2 from the germline V gene are SGHAT and FQNNGV. V gave up 7 bases and J gave up 4 bases; unmatched junction bases: 3. The CDR3 contains 13 residues. Here the CDR3 reads CASNGTGNQPQHF. CDR3 bases: TGTGCCAGCAACGGGACAGGTAATCAGCCCCAGCATTTT.

This clone has more than one count but fewer than ten. The rearrangement uses TRBV2 and TRBJ2-4, with TRBD2 matching over 10 bases. Germline CDR1 SNHLY, CDR2 FYNNEI. Germline trimming cut 6 bases from V and 7 bases from J; bases unmatched to any gene: 9. The CDR3 covers 15 residues. The CDR3 protein is CASRLLAGMLNIQYF. CDR3 bases: TGTGCCAGCAGATTACTAGCGGGGATGTTGAACATTCAGTACTTC.

This chain links TRBV2 with TRBJ2-7; D is uncertain. The CDR3 sequence is 14 residues long. The germline V gene encodes CDR1 SNHLY and CDR2 FYNNEI. The V and J ends lost 5 bases and 2 bases respectively, with 13 bases between them. The CDR3 reads CASSRRSYPYEQYF. Here the CDR3 DNA reads TGTGCCAGCAGTCGTAGAAGCTACCCCTACGAGCAGTACTTC.

The rearrangement joins TRBV4-2 to TRBJ1-3; D gene ambiguous. Per germline, CDR1 LGHNA and CDR2 YNFKEQ. This CDR3 is 15 amino acids long. Trimming pared 0 bases from V and 4 bases from J, leaving 10 bases between. In DNA form, the CDR3 reads TGTGCCAGCAGCCAAGATTTGGGCAGCGGAAACACCATATATTTT. As protein: CASSQDLGSGNTIYF.

The rearrangement joins TRBV7-2 to TRBJ1-2; D might be TRBD1 (5 bases). V shed 3 bases and J shed 8 bases, with 22 bases lying between them. The CDR3 spans 16 residues. Germline-derived CDR1 and CDR2 are SGHTA and FQGNSA. This CDR3 is CASSFRGEVSDWGYTF. The CDR3 coding sequence is TGTGCCAGCAGCTTCCGAGGGGAGGTTTCCGATTGGGGCTACACCTTC.

The chain has TRBV30 and TRBJ1-1, with D possibly TRBD1 on 6 matching bases. The V and J ends lost 2 bases and 0 bases respectively, with 13 bases between them. The CDR3 is 15 amino acids. Germline V CDR1 and CDR2: GTSNPN, SVGIG (reference sequence). DNA for the CDR3: TGTGCCTGGAGTAGTGGACAGAACATGAACACTGAAGCTTTCTTT. This codes for CAWSSGQNMNTEAFF.